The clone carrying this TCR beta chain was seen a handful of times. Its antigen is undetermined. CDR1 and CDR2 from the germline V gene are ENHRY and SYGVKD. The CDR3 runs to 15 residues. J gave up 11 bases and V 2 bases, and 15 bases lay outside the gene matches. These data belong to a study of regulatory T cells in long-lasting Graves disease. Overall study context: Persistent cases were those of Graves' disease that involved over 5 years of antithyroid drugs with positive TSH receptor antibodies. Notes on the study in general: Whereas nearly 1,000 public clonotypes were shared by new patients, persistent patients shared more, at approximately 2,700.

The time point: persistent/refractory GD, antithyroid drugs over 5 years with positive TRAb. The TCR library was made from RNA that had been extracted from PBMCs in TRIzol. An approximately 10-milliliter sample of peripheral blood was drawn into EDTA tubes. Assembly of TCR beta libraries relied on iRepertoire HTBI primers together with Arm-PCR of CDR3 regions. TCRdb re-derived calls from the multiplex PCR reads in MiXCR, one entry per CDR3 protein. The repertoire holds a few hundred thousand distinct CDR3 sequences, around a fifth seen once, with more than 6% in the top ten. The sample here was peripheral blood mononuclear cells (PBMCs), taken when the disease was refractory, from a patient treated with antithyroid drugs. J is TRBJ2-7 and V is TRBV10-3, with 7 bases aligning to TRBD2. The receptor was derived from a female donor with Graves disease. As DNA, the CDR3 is TGTGCCATCAGTGAGCGTAGTGGGCGGGGGTATTTGGAGTACTTC. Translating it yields CAISERSGRGYLEYF.